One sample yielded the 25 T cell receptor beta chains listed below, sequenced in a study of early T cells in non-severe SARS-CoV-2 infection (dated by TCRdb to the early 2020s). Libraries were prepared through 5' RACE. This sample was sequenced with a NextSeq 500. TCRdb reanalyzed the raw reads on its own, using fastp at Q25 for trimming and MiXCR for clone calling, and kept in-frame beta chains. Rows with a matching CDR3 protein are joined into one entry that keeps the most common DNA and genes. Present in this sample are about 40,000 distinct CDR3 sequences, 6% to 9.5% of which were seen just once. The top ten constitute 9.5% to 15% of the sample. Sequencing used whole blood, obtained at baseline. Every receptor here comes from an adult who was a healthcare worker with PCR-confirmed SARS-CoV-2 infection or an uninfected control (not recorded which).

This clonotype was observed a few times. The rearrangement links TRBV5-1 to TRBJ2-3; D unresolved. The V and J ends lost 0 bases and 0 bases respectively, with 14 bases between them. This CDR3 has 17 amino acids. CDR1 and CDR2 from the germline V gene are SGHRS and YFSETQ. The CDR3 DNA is TGCGCCAGCAGCTTGGCCTCATTCCCCACTAGCACAGATACGCAGTATTTT. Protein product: CASSLASFPTSTDTQYF.

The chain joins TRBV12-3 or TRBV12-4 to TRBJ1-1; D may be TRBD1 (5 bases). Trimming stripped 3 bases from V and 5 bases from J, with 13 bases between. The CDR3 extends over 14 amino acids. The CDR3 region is CASSFYGAGTEAFF. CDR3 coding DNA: TGTGCCAGCAGTTTCTACGGGGCCGGAACTGAAGCTTTCTTT.

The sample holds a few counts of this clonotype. The CDR3 nucleotides read TGTGCCAGCAGCTTTCGGACAGGGTGGACTGAAGCTTTCTTT. This translates into CASSFRTGWTEAFF. V and J are TRBV7-2 and TRBJ1-1; 8 bases fit TRBD1. CDR1 and CDR2 from the germline V gene are SGHTA and FQGNSA. CDR3 length: 14 amino acids. The ends lost 3 bases at V and 5 bases at J; junction bases unmatched: 5.

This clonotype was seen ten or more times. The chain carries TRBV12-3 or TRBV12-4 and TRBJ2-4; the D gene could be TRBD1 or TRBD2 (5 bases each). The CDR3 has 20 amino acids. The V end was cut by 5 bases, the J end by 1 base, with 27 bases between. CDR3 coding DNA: TGTGCCAGCAGTATCTCTCTGGTGGTGCTGGCCGGGGACGCCAAAAACATTCAGTACTTC. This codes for CASSISLVVLAGDAKNIQYF.

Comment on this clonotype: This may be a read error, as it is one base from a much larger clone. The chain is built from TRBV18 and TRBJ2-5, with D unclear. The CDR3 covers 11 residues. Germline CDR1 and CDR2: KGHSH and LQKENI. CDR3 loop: CVSSREETQYF. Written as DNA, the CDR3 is TGTGTCAGCTCACGCGAAGAGACCCAGTACTTC.

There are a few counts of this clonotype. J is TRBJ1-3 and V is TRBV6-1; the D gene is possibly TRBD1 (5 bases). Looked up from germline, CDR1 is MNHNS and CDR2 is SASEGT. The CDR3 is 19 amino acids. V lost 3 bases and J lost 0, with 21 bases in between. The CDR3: CASSEFDSLSYISGNTIYF. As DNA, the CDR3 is TGTGCCAGCAGTGAGTTCGACAGCCTCTCATATATCTCTGGAAACACCATATATTTT.

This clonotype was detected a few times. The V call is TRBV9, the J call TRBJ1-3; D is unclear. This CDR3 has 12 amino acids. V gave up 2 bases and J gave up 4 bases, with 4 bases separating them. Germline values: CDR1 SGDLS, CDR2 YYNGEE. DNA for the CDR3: TGTGCCAGCAGCGTGGGAGGAAACACCATATATTTT. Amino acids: CASSVGGNTIYF.

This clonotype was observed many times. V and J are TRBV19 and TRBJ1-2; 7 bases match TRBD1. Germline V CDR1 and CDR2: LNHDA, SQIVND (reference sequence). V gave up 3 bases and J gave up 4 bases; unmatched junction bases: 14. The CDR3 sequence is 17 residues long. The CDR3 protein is CASSILDRRQGIYGYTF. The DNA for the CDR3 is TGTGCCAGTAGTATTCTGGACAGGCGGCAGGGAATCTATGGCTACACCTTC.

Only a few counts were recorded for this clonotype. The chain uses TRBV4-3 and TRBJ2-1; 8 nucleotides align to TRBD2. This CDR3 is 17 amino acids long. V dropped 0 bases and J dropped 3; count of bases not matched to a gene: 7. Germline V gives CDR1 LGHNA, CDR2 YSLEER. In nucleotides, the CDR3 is TGCGCCAGCAGCCAAGATCATCAGGGACTAGTCTACAATGAGCAGTTCTTC. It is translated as CASSQDHQGLVYNEQFF.

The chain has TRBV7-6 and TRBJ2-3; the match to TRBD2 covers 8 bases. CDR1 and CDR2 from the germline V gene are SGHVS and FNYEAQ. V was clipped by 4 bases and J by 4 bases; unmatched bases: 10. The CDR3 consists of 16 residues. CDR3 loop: CASSWGLGGASDTQYF. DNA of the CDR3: TGTGCCAGCAGCTGGGGCCTCGGGGGGGCTTCAGATACGCAGTATTTT.

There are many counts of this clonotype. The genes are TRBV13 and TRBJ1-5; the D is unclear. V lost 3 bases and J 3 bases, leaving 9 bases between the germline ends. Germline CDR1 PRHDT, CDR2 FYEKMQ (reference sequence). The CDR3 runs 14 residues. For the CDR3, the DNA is TGTGCCAGCAGCTTTGGTCAGGTCAATCAGCCCCAGCATTTT. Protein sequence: CASSFGQVNQPQHF.

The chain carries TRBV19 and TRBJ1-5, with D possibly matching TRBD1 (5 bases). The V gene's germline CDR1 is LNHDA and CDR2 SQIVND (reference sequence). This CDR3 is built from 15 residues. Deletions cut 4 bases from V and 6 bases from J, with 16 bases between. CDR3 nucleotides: TGTGCCAGTAGTACACAGGCCGCCGGAGGTCAGCCCCAGCATTTT. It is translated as CASSTQAAGGQPQHF. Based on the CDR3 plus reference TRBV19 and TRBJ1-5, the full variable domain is DGGITQSPKYLFRKEGQNVTLSCEQNLNHDAMYWYRQDPGQGLRLIYYSQIVNDFQKGDIAEGYSVSREKKESFPLTVTSAQKNPTAFYLCASSTQAAGGQPQHFGDGTRLSIL.

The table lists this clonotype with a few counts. The CDR3 sequence is CASSPISENQPQHF. As DNA, the CDR3 is TGTGCCAGCAGCCCAATTTCGGAAAATCAGCCCCAGCATTTT. The chain links TRBV28 to TRBJ1-5, with D unclear. This CDR3 contains 14 residues. Germline lookup yields CDR1 MDHEN and CDR2 SYDVKM. The V end lost 6 bases, the J end lost 4 bases, and 13 bases lay between the germline ends.

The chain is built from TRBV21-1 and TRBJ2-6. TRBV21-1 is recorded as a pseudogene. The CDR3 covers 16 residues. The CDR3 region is CASSKAADSGANVLTF. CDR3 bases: TGTGCCAGCAGCAAAGCTGCGGACTCTGGGGCCAACGTCCTGACTTTC.

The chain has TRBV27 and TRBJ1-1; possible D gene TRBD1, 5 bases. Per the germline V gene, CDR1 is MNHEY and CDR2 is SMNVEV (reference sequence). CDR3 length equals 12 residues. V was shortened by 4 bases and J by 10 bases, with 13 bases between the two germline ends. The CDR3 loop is CASSSTGEGAFF. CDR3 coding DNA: TGTGCCAGCAGTTCGACGGGGGAAGGAGCTTTCTTT.

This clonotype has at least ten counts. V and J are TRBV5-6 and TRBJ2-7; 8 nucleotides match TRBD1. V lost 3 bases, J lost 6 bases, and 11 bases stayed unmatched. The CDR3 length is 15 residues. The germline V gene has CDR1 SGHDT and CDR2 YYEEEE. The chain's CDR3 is CASSSTVTGAIEQYF. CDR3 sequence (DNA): TGTGCCAGCAGCTCCACCGTGACAGGGGCGATCGAGCAGTACTTC.

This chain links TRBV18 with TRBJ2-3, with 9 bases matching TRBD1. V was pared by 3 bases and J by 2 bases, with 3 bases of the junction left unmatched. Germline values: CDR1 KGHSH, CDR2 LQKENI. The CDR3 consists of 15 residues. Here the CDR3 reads CASSPGQGYTDTQYF. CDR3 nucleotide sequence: TGTGCCAGCTCACCCGGACAGGGGTACACAGATACGCAGTATTTT.

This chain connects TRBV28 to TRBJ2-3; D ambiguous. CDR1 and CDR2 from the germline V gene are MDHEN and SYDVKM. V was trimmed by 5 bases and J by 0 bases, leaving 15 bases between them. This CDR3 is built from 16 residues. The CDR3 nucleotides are TGTGCCAGCAGTCAATCGTGGGCATTAAGCACAGATACGCAGTATTTT. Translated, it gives CASSQSWALSTDTQYF. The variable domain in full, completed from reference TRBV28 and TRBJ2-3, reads DVKVTQSSRYLVKRTGEKVFLECVQDMDHENMFWYRQDPGLGLRLIYFSYDVKMKEKGDIPEGYSVSREKKERFSLILESASTNQTSMYLCASSQSWALSTDTQYFGPGTRLTVL.

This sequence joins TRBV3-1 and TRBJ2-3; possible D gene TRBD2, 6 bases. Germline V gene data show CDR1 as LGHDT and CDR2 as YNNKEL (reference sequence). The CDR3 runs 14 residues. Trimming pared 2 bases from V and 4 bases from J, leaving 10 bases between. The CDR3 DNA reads TGTGCCAGCAGCCAACCCCGGGACTCAGATACGCAGTATTTT. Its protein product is CASSQPRDSDTQYF.

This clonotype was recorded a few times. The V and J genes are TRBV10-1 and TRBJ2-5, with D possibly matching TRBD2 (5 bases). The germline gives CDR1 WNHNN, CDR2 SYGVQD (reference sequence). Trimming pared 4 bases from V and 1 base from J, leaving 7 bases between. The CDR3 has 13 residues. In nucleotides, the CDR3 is TGCGCCAGCAGTGCCGGGGTCCAAGAGACCCAGTACTTC. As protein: CASSAGVQETQYF.

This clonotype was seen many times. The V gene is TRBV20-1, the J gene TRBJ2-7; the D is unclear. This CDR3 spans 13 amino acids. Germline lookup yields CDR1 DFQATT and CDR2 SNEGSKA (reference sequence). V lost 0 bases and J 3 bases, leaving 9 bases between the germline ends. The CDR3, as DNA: TGCAGTGCTAGAGATATAGATAGCTACGAGCAGTACTTC. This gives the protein CSARDIDSYEQYF.

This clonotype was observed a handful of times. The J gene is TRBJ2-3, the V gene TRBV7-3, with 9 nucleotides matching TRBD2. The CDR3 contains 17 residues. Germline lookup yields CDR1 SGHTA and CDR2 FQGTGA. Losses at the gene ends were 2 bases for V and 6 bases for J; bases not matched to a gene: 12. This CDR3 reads CASSLQRVAGVTDTQYF. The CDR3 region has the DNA TGTGCCAGCAGCTTACAGAGGGTAGCGGGGGTGACGGATACGCAGTATTTT.

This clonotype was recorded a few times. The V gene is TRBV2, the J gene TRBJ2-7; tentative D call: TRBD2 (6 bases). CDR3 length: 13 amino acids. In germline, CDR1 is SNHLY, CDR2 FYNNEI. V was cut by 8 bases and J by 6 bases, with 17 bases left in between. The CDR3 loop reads CASREGTVGEQYF. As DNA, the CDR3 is TGTGCCAGCCGAGAAGGGACTGTGGGCGAGCAGTACTTC.

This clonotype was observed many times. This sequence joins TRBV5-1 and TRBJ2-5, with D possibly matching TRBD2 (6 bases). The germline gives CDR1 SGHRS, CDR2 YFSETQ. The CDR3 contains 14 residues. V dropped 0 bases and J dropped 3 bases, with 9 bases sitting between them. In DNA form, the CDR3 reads TGCGCCAGCAGCTTGGTAGCGGCTGAAGAGACCCAGTACTTC. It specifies CASSLVAAEETQYF.

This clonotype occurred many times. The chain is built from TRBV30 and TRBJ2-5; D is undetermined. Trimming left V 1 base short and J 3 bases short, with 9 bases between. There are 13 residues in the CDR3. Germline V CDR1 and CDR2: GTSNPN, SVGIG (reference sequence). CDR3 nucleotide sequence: TGTGCCTGGAGTGGACAAATTAAAGAGACCCAGTACTTC. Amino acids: CAWSGQIKETQYF. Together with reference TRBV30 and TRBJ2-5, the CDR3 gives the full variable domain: SQTIHQWPATLVQPVGSPLSLECTVEGTSNPNLYWYRQAAGRGLQLLFYSVGIGQISSEVPQNLSASRPQDRQFILSSKKLLLSDSGFYLCAWSGQIKETQYFGPGTRLLVL.